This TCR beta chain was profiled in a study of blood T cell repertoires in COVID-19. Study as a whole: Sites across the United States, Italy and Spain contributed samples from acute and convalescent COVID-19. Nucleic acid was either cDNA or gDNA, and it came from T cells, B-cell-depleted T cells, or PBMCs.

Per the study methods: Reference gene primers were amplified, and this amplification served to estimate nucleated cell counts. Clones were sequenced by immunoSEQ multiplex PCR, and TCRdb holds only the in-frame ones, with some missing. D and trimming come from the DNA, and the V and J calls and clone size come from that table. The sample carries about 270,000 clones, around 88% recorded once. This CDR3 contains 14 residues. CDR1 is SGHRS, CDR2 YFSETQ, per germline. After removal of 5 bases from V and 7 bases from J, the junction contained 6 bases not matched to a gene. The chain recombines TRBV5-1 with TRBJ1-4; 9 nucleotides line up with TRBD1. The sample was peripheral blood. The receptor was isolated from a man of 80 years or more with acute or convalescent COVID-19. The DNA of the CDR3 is TGCGCCAGCAGAAGGGACAGGGCTACTGAAAAACTGTTTTTT. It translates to CASRRDRATEKLFF. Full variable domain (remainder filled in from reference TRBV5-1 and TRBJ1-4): KAGVTQTPRYLIKTRGQQVTLSCSPISGHRSVSWYQQTPGQGLQFLFEYFSETQRNKGNFPGRFSGRQFSNSRSEMNVSTLELGDSALYLCASRRDRATEKLFFGSGTQLSVL.